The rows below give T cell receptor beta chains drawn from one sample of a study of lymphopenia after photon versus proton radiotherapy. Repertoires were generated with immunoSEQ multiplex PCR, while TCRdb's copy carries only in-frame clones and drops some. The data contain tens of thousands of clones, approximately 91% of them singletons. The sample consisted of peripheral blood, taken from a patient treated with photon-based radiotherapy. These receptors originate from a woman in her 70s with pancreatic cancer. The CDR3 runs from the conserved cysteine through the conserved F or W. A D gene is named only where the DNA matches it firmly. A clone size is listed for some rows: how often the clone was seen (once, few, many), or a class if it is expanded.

CDR3aa: CASSAGTTEQYF; CDR3nt: TGTGCCAGCAGCGCGGGGACAACCGAGCAGTACTTC; abundance: NA; d_gene: NA; v_gene: TRBV5-6; j_gene: TRBJ2-7
CDR3aa: CASSVGTDNQPQHF; CDR3nt: TGTGCCAGCAGCGTAGGGACAGATAATCAGCCCCAGCATTTT; abundance: NA; d_gene: NA; v_gene: TRBV9; j_gene: TRBJ1-5
CDR3aa: CASSPERNSPLHF; CDR3nt: TGTGCCAGCTCACCGGAACGGAATTCACCCCTCCACTTT; abundance: NA; d_gene: NA; v_gene: TRBV18; j_gene: TRBJ1-6
CDR3aa: CASSVGFANTGELFF; CDR3nt: TGTGCCAGCAGCGTAGGGTTCGCGAACACCGGGGAGCTGTTTTTT; abundance: NA; d_gene: NA; v_gene: TRBV9; j_gene: TRBJ2-2
CDR3aa: CASSSTSGTYEQYF; CDR3nt: TGCGCCAGCAGCTCGACTAGCGGGACCTACGAGCAGTACTTC; abundance: NA; d_gene: TRBD2; v_gene: TRBV5-1; j_gene: TRBJ2-7
CDR3aa: CASSSGTGRQPQHF; CDR3nt: TGTGCCAGCAGTTCTGGGACAGGGAGGCAGCCCCAGCATTTT; abundance: few; d_gene: TRBD1; v_gene: TRBV7-2; j_gene: TRBJ1-5
CDR3aa: CASSLEGPNTDTQYF; CDR3nt: TGCGCCAGCAGCTTGGAGGGACCCAACACAGATACGCAGTATTTT; abundance: NA; d_gene: NA; v_gene: TRBV5-1; j_gene: TRBJ2-3
CDR3aa: CASSPTAGAERNEQFF; CDR3nt: TGTGCCAGCAGTCCCACGGCGGGAGCGGAGCGGAATGAGCAGTTCTTC; abundance: NA; d_gene: TRBD2; v_gene: TRBV5-4; j_gene: TRBJ2-1
CDR3aa: CASTSGGGDGYTF; CDR3nt: TGTGCCAGCACCTCCGGGGGGGGAGATGGCTACACCTTC; abundance: once; d_gene: NA; v_gene: TRBV5-6; j_gene: TRBJ1-2
CDR3aa: CASRQGTDTQYF; CDR3nt: TGTGCCTCCAGACAAGGCACAGATACGCAGTATTTT; abundance: NA; d_gene: NA; v_gene: TRBV10-3; j_gene: TRBJ2-3
CDR3aa: CASSFIVGERDTQYF; CDR3nt: TGTGCCAGCAGCTTTATTGTGGGGGAGAGAGATACGCAGTATTTT; abundance: NA; d_gene: NA; v_gene: TRBV11-2; j_gene: TRBJ2-3
CDR3aa: CASSLRTSGSSYEQYF; CDR3nt: TGTGCCAGCAGCTTAAGGACTAGCGGGAGCTCCTACGAGCAGTACTTC; abundance: once; d_gene: TRBD2; v_gene: TRBV7-9; j_gene: TRBJ2-7
CDR3aa: CASSKRDRGTDTQYF; CDR3nt: TGTGCCAGCAGTAAGAGGGACAGAGGCACAGATACGCAGTATTTT; abundance: NA; d_gene: TRBD1; v_gene: TRBV2; j_gene: TRBJ2-3
CDR3aa: CASSLAMGAVLYNEQFF; CDR3nt: TGTGCCAGCAGCTTGGCCATGGGGGCGGTACTCTACAATGAGCAGTTCTTC; abundance: NA; d_gene: NA; v_gene: TRBV5-8; j_gene: TRBJ2-1
CDR3aa: CASSKTATSGRAVEQFF; CDR3nt: TGTGCCAGCAGCAAAACCGCGACTAGCGGGAGGGCGGTTGAGCAGTTCTTC; abundance: NA; d_gene: NA; v_gene: TRBV21-1; j_gene: TRBJ2-1
CDR3aa: CASSLSGDANSGYTF; CDR3nt: TGCGCCAGCAGCTTATCCGGGGACGCTAATAGTGGCTACACCTTC; abundance: few; d_gene: NA; v_gene: TRBV5-1; j_gene: TRBJ1-2
CDR3aa: CASSDFAGGFGNYGYTF; CDR3nt: TGCGCCAGCAGTGACTTCGCAGGGGGTTTTGGGAACTATGGCTACACCTTC; abundance: NA; d_gene: TRBD1; v_gene: TRBV10-2; j_gene: TRBJ1-2
CDR3aa: CASSSGTGTQNEKLFF; CDR3nt: TGTGCCAGCTCGTCCGGGACAGGGACCCAAAATGAAAAACTGTTTTTT; abundance: NA; d_gene: TRBD1; v_gene: TRBV18; j_gene: TRBJ1-4
CDR3aa: CASSVEGLYQETQYF; CDR3nt: TGTGCCAGCAGCGTAGAAGGGCTGTATCAGGAGACCCAGTACTTC; abundance: NA; d_gene: NA; v_gene: TRBV9; j_gene: TRBJ2-5
CDR3aa: CASSLEKSRSETQYF; CDR3nt: TGCGCCAGCAGCTTGGAAAAGAGTCGTTCGGAGACCCAGTACTTC; abundance: NA; d_gene: NA; v_gene: TRBV5-1; j_gene: TRBJ2-5
CDR3aa: CASSIALFPNTGELFF; CDR3nt: TGTGCCAGTAGTATAGCGCTGTTCCCGAACACCGGGGAGCTGTTTTTT; abundance: NA; d_gene: NA; v_gene: TRBV19; j_gene: TRBJ2-2
CDR3aa: CASSPTSGPTDTQYF; CDR3nt: TGTGCCAGCAGCCCGACTAGCGGACCCACAGATACGCAGTATTTT; abundance: NA; d_gene: TRBD2; v_gene: TRBV7-8; j_gene: TRBJ2-3
CDR3aa: CASSDRQGAGNTIYF; CDR3nt: TGCGCCAGCAGCGACCGACAGGGGGCTGGAAACACCATATATTTT; abundance: NA; d_gene: TRBD1; v_gene: TRBV5-1; j_gene: TRBJ1-3
CDR3aa: CASTQKRAFF; CDR3nt: TGTGCCAGCACGCAAAAGCGAGCTTTCTTT; abundance: NA; d_gene: NA; v_gene: TRBV2; j_gene: TRBJ1-1
CDR3aa: CSLCYRGSAYEQYF; CDR3nt: TGCAGCCTTTGCTACAGGGGAAGCGCCTACGAGCAGTACTTC; abundance: NA; d_gene: TRBD1; v_gene: TRBV29-1; j_gene: TRBJ2-7
CDR3aa: CASSPGTSGTGTQYF; CDR3nt: TGTGCCAGCAGTCCCGGGACTAGCGGGACGGGGACCCAGTACTTC; abundance: NA; d_gene: TRBD2; v_gene: TRBV14; j_gene: TRBJ2-5
CDR3aa: CASSTKPGQGSYGYTF; CDR3nt: TGTGCCAGCAGTACGAAACCGGGACAGGGGTCCTATGGCTACACCTTC; abundance: NA; d_gene: TRBD1; v_gene: TRBV27; j_gene: TRBJ1-2
CDR3aa: CASSQNLGLRTDTQYF; CDR3nt: TGTGCCAGCAGCCAGAACTTAGGACTTCGCACAGATACGCAGTATTTT; abundance: NA; d_gene: NA; v_gene: TRBV14; j_gene: TRBJ2-3
CDR3aa: CASSERDEQYF; CDR3nt: TGTGCCAGCAGTGAACGGGACGAGCAGTACTTC; abundance: NA; d_gene: NA; v_gene: TRBV2; j_gene: TRBJ2-7
CDR3aa: CATSRDGNRAETQYF; CDR3nt: TGTGCCACCAGCAGAGATGGTAACAGGGCGGAGACCCAGTACTTC; abundance: NA; d_gene: NA; v_gene: TRBV15; j_gene: TRBJ2-5
CDR3aa: CASSLVGGGETQYF; CDR3nt: TGTGCCAGCAGCTTGGTGGGAGGTGGGGAGACCCAGTACTTC; abundance: NA; d_gene: NA; v_gene: TRBV5-5; j_gene: TRBJ2-5
CDR3aa: CASSQELLINSPLHF; CDR3nt: TGCGCCAGCAGCCAAGAGCTCCTGATTAATTCACCCCTCCACTTT; abundance: few; d_gene: NA; v_gene: TRBV4-3; j_gene: TRBJ1-6
CDR3aa: CASSTDIRRELFF; CDR3nt: TGTGCCAGCAGTACGGACATTCGGAGGGAGCTGTTTTTT; abundance: NA; d_gene: NA; v_gene: TRBV6-1; j_gene: TRBJ2-2